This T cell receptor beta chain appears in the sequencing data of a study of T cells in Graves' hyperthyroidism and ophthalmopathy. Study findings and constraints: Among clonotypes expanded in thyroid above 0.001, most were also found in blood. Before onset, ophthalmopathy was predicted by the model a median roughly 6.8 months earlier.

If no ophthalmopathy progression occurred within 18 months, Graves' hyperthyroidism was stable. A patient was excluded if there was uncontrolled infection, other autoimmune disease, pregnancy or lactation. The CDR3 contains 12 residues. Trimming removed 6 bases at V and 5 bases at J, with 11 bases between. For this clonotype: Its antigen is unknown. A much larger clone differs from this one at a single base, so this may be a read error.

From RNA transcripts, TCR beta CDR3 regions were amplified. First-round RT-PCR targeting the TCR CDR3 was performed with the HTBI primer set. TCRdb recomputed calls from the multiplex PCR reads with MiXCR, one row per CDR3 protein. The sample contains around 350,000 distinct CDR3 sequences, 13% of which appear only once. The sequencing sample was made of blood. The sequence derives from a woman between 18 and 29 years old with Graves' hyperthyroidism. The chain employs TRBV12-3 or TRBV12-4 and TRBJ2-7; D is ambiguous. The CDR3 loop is CASSPANDEQYF. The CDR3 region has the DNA TGTGCCAGCAGCCCCGCGAACGACGAGCAGTACTTC.